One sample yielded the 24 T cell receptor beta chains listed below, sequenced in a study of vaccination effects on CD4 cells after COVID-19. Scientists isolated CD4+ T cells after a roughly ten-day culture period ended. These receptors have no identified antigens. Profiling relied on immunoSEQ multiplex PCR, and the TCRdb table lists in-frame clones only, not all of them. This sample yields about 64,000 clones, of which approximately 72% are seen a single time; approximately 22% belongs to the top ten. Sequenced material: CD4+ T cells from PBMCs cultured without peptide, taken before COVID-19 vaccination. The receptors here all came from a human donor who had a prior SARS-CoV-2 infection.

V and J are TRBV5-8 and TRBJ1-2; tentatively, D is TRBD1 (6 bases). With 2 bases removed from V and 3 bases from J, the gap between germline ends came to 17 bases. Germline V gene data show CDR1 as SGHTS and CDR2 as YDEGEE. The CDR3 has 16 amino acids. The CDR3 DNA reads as TGTGCCAGCAGCTTAACCGGGGGCAAGGGGGACTATGGCTACACCTTC. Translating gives CASSLTGGKGDYGYTF.

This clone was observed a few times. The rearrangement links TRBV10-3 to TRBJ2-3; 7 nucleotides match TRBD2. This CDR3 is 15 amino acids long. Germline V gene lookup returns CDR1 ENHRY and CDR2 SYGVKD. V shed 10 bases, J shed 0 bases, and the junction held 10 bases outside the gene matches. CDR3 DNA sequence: TGTGCCACGAGACTAGCTTTGGGTAGCACAGATACGCAGTATTTT. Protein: CATRLALGSTDTQYF.

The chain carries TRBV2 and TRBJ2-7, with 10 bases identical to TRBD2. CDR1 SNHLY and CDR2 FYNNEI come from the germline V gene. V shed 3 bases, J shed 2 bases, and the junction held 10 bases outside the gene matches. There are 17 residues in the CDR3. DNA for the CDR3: TGTGCCAGCAGTGAGGGGTTAGCGGGGGGACCCACCTACGAGCAGTACTTC. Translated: CASSEGLAGGPTYEQYF.

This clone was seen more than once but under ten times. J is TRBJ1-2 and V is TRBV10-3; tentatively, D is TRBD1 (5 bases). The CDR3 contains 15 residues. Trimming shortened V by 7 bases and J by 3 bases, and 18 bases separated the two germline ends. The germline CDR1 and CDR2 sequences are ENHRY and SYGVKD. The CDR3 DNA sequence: TGTGCCATCACCCACGGGAGGGGCTCAGACTATGGCTACACCTTC. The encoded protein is CAITHGRGSDYGYTF.

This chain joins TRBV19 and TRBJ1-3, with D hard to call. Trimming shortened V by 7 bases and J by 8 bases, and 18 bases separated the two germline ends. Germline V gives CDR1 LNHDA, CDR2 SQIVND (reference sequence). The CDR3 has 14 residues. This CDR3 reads CASKRAVQEYTIYF. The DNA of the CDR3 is TGTGCCAGTAAACGCGCCGTTCAGGAGTACACCATATATTTT.

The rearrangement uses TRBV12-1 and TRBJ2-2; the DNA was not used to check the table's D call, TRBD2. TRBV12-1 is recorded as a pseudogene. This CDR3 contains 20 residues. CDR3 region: CASNPPASGRARPNTGELFF. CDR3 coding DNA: TGTGCCAGCAACCCACCTGCTAGCGGGAGGGCCCGCCCAAACACCGGGGAGCTGTTTTTT.

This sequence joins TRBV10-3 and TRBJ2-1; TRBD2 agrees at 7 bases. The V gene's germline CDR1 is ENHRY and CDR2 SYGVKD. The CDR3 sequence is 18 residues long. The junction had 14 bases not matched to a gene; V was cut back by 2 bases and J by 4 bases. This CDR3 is CAISETPPLANLYNEQFF. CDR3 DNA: TGTGCCATCAGTGAGACTCCCCCACTAGCGAACCTATACAATGAGCAGTTCTTC.

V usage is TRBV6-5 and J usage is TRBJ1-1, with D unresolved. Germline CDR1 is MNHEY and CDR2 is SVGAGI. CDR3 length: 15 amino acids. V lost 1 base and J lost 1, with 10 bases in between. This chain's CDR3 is CASSYFGRTNTEAFF. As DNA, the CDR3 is TGTGCCAGCAGTTACTTCGGACGGACGAACACTGAAGCTTTCTTT.

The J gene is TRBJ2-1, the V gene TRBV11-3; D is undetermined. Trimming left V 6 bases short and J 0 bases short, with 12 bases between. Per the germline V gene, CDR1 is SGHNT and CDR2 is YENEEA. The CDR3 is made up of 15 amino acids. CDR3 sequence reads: CASRAQTDSYNEQFF. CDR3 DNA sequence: TGTGCCAGCAGGGCGCAAACGGACTCCTACAATGAGCAGTTCTTC. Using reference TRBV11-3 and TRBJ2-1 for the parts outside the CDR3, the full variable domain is EAGVVQSPRYKIIEKKQPVAFWCNPISGHNTLYWYLQNLGQGPELLIRYENEEAVDDSQLPKDRFSAERLKGVDSTLKIQPAELGDSAVYLCASRAQTDSYNEQFFGPGTRLTVL.

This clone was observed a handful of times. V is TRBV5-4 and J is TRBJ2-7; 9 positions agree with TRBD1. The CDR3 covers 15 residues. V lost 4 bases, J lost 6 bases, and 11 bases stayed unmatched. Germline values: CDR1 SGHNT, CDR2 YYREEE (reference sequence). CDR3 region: CASSVTGTGNGEQYF. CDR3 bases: TGTGCCAGCAGCGTTACCGGGACAGGGAACGGCGAGCAGTACTTC. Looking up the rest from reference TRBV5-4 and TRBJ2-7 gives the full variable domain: ETGVTQSPTHLIKTRGQQVTLRCSSQSGHNTVSWYQQALGQGPQFIFQYYREEENGRGNFPPRFSGLQFPNYSSELNVNALELDDSALYLCASSVTGTGNGEQYFGPGTRLTVT.

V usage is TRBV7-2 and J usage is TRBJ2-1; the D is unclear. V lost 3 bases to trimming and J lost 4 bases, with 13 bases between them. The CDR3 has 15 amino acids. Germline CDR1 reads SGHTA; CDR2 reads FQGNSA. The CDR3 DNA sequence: TGTGCCAGCAGCTTGTCCCCACGGTATTACAATGAGCAGTTCTTC. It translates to CASSLSPRYYNEQFF.

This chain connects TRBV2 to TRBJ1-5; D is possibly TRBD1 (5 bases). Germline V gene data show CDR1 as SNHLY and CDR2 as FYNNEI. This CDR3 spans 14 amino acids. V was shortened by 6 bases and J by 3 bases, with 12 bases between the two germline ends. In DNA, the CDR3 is TGTGCCAGCAGCCGAGAAGGGACCAATCAGCCCCAGCATTTT. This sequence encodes CASSREGTNQPQHF.

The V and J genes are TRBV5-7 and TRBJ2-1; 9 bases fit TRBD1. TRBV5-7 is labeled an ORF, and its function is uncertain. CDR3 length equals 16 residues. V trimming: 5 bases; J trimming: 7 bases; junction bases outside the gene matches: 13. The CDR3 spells CASRGPTGQGPNEQFF. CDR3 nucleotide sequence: TGTGCCAGCAGAGGACCAACGGGACAGGGTCCAAATGAGCAGTTCTTC.

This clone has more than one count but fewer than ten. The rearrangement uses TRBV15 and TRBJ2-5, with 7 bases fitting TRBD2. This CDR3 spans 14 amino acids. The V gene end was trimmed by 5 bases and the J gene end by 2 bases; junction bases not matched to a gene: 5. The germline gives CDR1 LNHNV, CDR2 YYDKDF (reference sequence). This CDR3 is CATSGDYTQETQYF. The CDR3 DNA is TGTGCCACCAGCGGGGACTATACTCAAGAGACCCAGTACTTC.

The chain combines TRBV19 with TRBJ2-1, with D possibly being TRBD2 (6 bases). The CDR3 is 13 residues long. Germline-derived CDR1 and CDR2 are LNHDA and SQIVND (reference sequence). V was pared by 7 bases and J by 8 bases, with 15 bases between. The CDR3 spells CASKTHGGYEQFF. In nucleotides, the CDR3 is TGTGCCAGTAAGACCCATGGGGGGTATGAGCAGTTCTTC.

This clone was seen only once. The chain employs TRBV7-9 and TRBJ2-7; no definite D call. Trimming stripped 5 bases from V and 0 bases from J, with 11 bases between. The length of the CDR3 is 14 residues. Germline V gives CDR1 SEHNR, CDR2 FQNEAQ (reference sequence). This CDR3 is CASSPTQNSYEQYF. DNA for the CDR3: TGTGCCAGCAGCCCCACTCAGAACTCCTACGAGCAGTACTTC.

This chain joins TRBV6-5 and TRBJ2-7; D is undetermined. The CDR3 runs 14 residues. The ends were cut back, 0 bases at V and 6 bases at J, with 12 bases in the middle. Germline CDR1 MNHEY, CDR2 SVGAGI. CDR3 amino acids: CASSYSYGRIEQYF. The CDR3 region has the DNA TGTGCCAGCAGTTACTCGTATGGCCGAATCGAGCAGTACTTC.

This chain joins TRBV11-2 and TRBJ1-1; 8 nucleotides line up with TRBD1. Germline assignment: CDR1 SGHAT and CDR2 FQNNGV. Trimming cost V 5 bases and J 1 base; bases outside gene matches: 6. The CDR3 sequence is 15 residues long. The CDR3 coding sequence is TGTGCCAGCAGCGGACAGGGAGGGGAGAACACTGAAGCTTTCTTT. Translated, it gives CASSGQGGENTEAFF.

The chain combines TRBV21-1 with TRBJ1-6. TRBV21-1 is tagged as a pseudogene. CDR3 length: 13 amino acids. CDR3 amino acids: CAISGTDNSPLHF. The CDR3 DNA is TGTGCCATTTCCGGGACGGATAATTCACCCCTCCACTTT.

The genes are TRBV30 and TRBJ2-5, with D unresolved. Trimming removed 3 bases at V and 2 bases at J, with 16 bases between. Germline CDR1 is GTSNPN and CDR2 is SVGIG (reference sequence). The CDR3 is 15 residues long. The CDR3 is CAWSSYVQVQETQYF. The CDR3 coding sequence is TGTGCCTGGAGCTCGTATGTGCAGGTTCAAGAGACCCAGTACTTC.

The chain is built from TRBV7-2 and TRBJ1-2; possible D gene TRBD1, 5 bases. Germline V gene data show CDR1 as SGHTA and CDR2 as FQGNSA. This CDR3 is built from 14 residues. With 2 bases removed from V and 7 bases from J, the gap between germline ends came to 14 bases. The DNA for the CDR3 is TGTGCCAGCAGCTTAAGGGGTTCGCATAGTGGCTACACCTTC. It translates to CASSLRGSHSGYTF.

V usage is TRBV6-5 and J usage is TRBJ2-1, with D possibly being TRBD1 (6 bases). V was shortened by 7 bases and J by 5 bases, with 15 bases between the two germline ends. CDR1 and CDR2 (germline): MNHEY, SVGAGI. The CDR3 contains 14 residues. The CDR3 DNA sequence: TGTGCCAGCACACCCCAGGGACAAAACAATGAGCAGTTCTTC. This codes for CASTPQGQNNEQFF.

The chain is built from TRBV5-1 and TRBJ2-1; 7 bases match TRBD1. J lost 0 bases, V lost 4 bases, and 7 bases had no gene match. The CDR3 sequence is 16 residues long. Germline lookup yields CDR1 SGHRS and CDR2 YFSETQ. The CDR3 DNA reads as TGCGCCAGCAGCGGGGGACAGCCGAACTCCTACAATGAGCAGTTCTTC. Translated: CASSGGQPNSYNEQFF.

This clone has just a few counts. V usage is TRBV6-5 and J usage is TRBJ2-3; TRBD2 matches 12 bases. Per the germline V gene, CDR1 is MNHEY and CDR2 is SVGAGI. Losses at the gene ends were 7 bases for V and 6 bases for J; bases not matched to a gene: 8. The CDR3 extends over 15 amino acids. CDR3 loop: CASKQLAGGFDTQYF. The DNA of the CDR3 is TGTGCCAGCAAACAACTAGCGGGAGGTTTTGATACGCAGTATTTT.